This T cell receptor beta chain stems from a study of shared clonotypes between healthy human individuals. Study overall: Used for every donor were three CD4 naive, three CD4 memory, two CD8 naive and one CD8 memory plate.

Of note for this clone: Its cognate antigen is unknown. The identical CDR3 is also encoded by other nucleotide sequences in the sample.

As handled by the study authors: Owing to the provision of junction-only sequences devoid of quality scores by immunoSEQ, filtering differed. Sequencing used immunoSEQ multiplex PCR; TCRdb keeps in-frame clones, though not all of them. V, J and clone size are taken as reported in that table, and D and trimming were inferred from the DNA itself. The sample lists about a million clones, more than 60% occurring once. V lost 6 bases, J lost 1 base, and 5 bases stayed unmatched. The CDR3 spans 14 residues. The germline V gene encodes CDR1 WSHSY and CDR2 SAAADI. Overall study results and limits: Clonotype sharing among donors was expected to depend on sequencing depth.

The rearrangement links TRBV10-2 to TRBJ1-1; TRBD1 agrees at 7 bases. Sequenced input: memory CD4+ T cells sorted from blood. The subset is: CD45RA-negative fraction. This receptor was taken from a man younger than 35 in good health. The CDR3 here is CASRAGTANTEAFF. The DNA for the CDR3 is TGCGCCAGCAGAGCAGGGACAGCGAACACTGAAGCTTTCTTT.